The table lists the clone carrying this T cell receptor (beta chain) with many counts. This specimen belongs to a study of T cells in Graves' hyperthyroidism and ophthalmopathy. This CDR3 comprises 9 residues. Germline CDR1 reads DFQATT; CDR2 reads SNEGSKA (reference sequence). RNA transcripts provided the source from which TCR beta CDR3 regions were amplified. First-round RT-PCR with HTBI primers amplified the TCR CDR3 region. TCRdb itself ran the multiplex PCR reads through MiXCR, one entry per CDR3 protein. Counted here are over 500,000 distinct CDR3 sequences, 46% occurring once; the ten biggest clones make up around 47%.

The sequencing sample was made of peripheral blood or thyroid tissue (not recorded which). The TCR originated in an adult woman with Graves' disease, either hyperthyroidism or ophthalmopathy (not recorded which). The chain recombines TRBV20-1 with TRBJ2-5; D is undetermined. CDR3 nucleotide sequence: TGCGCTACGCCGCGGTCCCAGTACTTC. Protein product: CATPRSQYF.